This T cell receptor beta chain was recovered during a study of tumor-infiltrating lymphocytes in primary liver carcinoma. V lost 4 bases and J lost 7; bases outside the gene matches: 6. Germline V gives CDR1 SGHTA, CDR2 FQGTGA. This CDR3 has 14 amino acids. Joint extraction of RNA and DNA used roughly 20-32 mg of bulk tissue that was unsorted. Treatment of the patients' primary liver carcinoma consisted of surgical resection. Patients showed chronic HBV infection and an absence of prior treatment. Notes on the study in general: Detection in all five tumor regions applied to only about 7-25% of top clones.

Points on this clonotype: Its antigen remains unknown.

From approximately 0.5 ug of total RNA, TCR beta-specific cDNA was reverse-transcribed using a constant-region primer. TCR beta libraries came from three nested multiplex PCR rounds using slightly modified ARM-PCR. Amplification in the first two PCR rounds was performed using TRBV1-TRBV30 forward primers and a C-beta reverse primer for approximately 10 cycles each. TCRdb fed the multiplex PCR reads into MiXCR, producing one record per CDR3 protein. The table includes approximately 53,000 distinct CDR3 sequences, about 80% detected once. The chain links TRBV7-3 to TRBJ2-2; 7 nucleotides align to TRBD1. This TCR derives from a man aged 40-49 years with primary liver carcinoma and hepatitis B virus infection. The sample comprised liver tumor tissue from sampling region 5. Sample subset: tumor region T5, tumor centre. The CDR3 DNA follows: TGTGCCAGCAGCTACTCGACAGGGCTCGGGGAGCTGTTTTTT. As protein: CASSYSTGLGELFF.